This T cell receptor (beta chain) comes out of a study of cytotoxic CD8 clonotypes in ibrutinib-treated CLL. Study background: There were over nine relapsed/refractory patients and about 15 treatment-naive patients, and under 18 were IGHV unmutated.

Sequencing was designed to attain a depth spanning 1 in 200,000 to 1 in 1 million T cells. Produced via immunoSEQ multiplex PCR; TCRdb's table is partial and in-frame only. The sample has about 140,000 clones; 75% to 85% are singletons. Points from the study as a whole: The study found clonality rose at ibrutinib response, then fell toward baseline at progression.

Germline V CDR1 and CDR2: LNHDA, SQIVND (reference sequence). The CDR3 sequence is 13 residues long. As for this clone: Its target is not known. One junction end disagrees with the germline gene, perhaps due to a read error.

The chain joins TRBV19 to TRBJ2-7; no firm D call. Source: PBMCs, taken after 36 months of ibrutinib treatment. This receptor was identified in a human donor with chronic lymphocytic leukemia. CDR3 region: CASSVDLSYEQYF. The CDR3, as DNA: TGTGCCAGTAGTGTAGACCTCTCCTACGAGCAGTACTTC.